Below, one T cell receptor beta chain is given with its context. These data belong to a study of blood T cells in healthy people across ages. Primed by a sample-barcoded 5' primer and a J-beta primer mix, a second PCR proceeded for about 7 to 11 cycles. From the 5' RACE reads, TCRdb called clonotypes with MiXCR, one entry per CDR3 protein. The sample lists around 1.5 million distinct CDR3 sequences; 55% to 75% were seen once. The CDR3 is 18 amino acids. Germline V gives CDR1 SGHTA, CDR2 FQGNSA. Trimming cost V 6 bases and J 0 bases, with 21 bases left between them. This TCR came from a man between 18 and 35 years old in good health. Sequencing input: blood. The chain employs TRBV7-2 and TRBJ2-4; either TRBD1 or TRBD2 may supply D (7 bases each). This CDR3 is CASSLTGMRGLAKNIQYF. The CDR3 coding sequence is TGTGCCAGCAGTTTGACAGGGATGCGGGGGTTAGCCAAAAACATTCAGTACTTC.